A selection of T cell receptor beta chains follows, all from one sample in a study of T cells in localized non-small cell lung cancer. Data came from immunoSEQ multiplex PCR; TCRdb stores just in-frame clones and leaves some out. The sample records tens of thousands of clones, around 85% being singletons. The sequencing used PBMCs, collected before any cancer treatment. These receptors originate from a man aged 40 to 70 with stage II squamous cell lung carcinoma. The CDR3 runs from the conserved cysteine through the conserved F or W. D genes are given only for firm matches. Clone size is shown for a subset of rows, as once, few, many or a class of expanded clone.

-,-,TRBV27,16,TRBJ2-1,CASSLSPLGGANEQFF,TGTGCCAGCAGTTTATCGCCTCTGGGGGGAGCGAATGAGCAGTTCTTC
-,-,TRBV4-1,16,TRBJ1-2,CASSPMGLDSYYGYTF,TGCGCCAGCAGCCCTATGGGATTAGACTCTTACTATGGCTACACCTTC
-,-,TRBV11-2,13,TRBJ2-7,CASSQDYSYEQYF,TGTGCCAGCAGCCAGGACTACTCCTACGAGCAGTACTTC
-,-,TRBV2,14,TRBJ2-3,CASSENPSIDTQYF,TGTGCCAGCAGTGAAAACCCCTCTATCGATACGCAGTATTTT
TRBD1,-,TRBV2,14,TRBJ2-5,CASGDRGRGETQYF,TGTGCCAGCGGTGACAGGGGGCGCGGAGAGACCCAGTACTTC
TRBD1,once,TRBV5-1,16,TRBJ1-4,CASSLGGQSLNEKLFF,TGCGCCAGCAGCTTGGGGGGACAGAGCCTTAATGAAAAACTGTTTTTT
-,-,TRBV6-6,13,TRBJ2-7,CASTAGSSYEQYF,TGTGCCAGCACGGCAGGGAGCTCCTACGAGCAGTACTTC
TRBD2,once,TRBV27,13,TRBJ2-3,CAPSGSHTDTQYF,TGTGCCCCAAGCGGGAGCCACACAGATACGCAGTATTTT
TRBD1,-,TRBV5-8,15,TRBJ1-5,CASSWAGGAFQPQHF,TGTGCCAGCAGCTGGGCAGGGGGCGCTTTTCAGCCCCAGCATTTT
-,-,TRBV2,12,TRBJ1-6,CASRQDSPPLHF,TGTGCCAGCAGGCAGGATAGTCCACCCCTCCACTTT
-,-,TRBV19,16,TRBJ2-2,CASSTGTGYGTGELFF,TGTGCCAGTAGTACGGGGACGGGGTACGGCACCGGGGAGCTGTTTTTT
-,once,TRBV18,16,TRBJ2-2,CASSPAGGLNTGELFF,TGTGCCAGCTCACCAGCCGGCGGGCTTAACACCGGGGAGCTGTTTTTT
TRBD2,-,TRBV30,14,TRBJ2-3,CAWNLRGGPDTQYF,TGTGCCTGGAATTTGCGGGGGGGGCCTGATACGCAGTATTTT
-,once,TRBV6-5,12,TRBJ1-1,CASSWGNTEAFF,TGTGCCAGCAGTTGGGGGAACACTGAAGCTTTCTTT
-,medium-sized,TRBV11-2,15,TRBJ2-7,CASSLVSGWMDEQYF,TGTGCCAGCAGCTTAGTGTCAGGTTGGATGGACGAGCAGTACTTC
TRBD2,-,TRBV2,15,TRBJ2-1,CASNQRGGSYNEQFF,TGTGCCAGCAATCAGCGGGGGGGCAGCTACAATGAGCAGTTCTTC
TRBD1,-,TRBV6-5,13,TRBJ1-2,CASSYSTGYGYTF,TGTGCCAGCAGTTACTCGACAGGGTATGGCTACACCTTC
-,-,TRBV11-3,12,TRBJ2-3,CASSLDGDTQYF,TGTGCCAGCAGCTTAGATGGGGATACGCAGTATTTT
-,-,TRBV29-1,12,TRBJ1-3,CSVVAYGNTIYF,TGCAGCGTTGTGGCTTATGGAAACACCATATATTTT
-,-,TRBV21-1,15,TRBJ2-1,CASSRAGRRDNEQFF,TGTGCCAGCAGCCGAGCGGGCCGCCGAGACAATGAGCAGTTCTTC
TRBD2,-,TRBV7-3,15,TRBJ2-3,CASSFGTSGTDTQYF,TGTGCCAGCAGCTTTGGGACTAGCGGCACAGATACGCAGTATTTT
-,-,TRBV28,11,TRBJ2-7,CASSLEYEQYF,TGTGCCAGCAGTTTAGAATACGAGCAGTACTTC
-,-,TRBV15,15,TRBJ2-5,CATSRDLDREETQYF,TGTGCCACCAGCAGAGATCTGGACAGAGAAGAGACCCAGTACTTC
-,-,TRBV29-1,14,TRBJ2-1,CSVERLADWNEQFF,TGCAGCGTTGAACGGCTAGCCGACTGGAATGAGCAGTTCTTC
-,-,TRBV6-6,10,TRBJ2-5,CATGRETQYF,TGTGCTACAGGGAGAGAGACCCAGTACTTC
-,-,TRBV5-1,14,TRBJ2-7,CASSLGTTSYEQYF,TGCGCCAGCAGCCTAGGGACAACTTCCTACGAGCAGTACTTC
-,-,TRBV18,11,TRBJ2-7,CASSPDDGQYF,TGTGCCAGCTCACCAGACGATGGGCAGTACTTC
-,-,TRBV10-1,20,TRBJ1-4,CASSAYPPRGKGRANEKLFF,TGCGCCAGCAGTGCTTATCCACCCCGGGGGAAGGGTAGGGCTAATGAAAAACTGTTTTTT
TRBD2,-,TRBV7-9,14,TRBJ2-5,CASSSPGGQETQYF,TGTGCCAGCAGCTCCCCCGGGGGGCAAGAGACCCAGTACTTC
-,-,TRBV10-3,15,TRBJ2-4,CAISSGALAKNIQYF,TGTGCCATCAGTTCAGGGGCACTAGCCAAAAACATTCAGTACTTC
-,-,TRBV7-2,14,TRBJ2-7,CASSPRPQPYEQYF,TGTGCCAGCAGCCCACGACCACAGCCCTACGAGCAGTACTTC
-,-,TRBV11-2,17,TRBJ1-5,CASSRGAFYMDNQPQHF,TGTGCCAGCAGTAGGGGGGCGTTTTATATGGACAATCAGCCCCAGCATTTT
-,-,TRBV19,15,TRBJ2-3,CASSVSGTSTDTQYF,TGTGCCAGTAGCGTTAGCGGAACTAGCACAGATACGCAGTATTTT
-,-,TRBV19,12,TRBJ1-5,CASSWVFQPQHF,TGTGCCAGTAGTTGGGTCTTTCAGCCCCAGCATTTT
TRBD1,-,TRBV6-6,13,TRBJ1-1,CASTLTGDTEAFF,TGTGCCAGCACCCTGACAGGGGACACTGAAGCTTTCTTT
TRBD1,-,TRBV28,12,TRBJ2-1,CASSPAGGEQFF,TGTGCCAGCAGTCCCGCAGGGGGCGAACAGTTCTTC
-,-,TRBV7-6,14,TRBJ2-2,CASSLTGHTGELFF,TGTGCCAGCAGCTTAACGGGTCACACCGGGGAGCTGTTTTTT
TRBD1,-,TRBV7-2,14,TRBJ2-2,CASSSRQGNGELFF,TGTGCCAGCAGCTCCCGACAGGGAAACGGGGAGCTGTTTTTT
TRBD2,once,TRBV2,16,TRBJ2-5,CASSETSGSSWETQYF,TGTGCCAGCAGTGAAACCAGCGGGAGTTCTTGGGAGACCCAGTACTTC
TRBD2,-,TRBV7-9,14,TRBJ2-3,CASSAAGVSDTQYF,TGTGCCAGCAGTGCGGCGGGAGTTAGTGATACGCAGTATTTT
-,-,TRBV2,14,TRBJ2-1,CARGNRVTYNEQFF,TGTGCGAGGGGGAACAGGGTGACCTACAATGAGCAGTTCTTC
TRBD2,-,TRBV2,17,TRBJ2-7,CASSAGTSGKVSYEQYF,TGTGCCAGCAGCGCCGGGACTAGCGGGAAAGTCTCCTACGAGCAGTACTTC
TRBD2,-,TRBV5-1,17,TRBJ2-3,CASSLAGLAGVIDTQYF,TGCGCCAGCAGCTTGGCGGGACTAGCGGGGGTGATAGATACGCAGTATTTT
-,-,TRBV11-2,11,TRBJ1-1,CASSLGLKAFF,TGTGCCAGCAGCCTCGGTCTGAAGGCTTTCTTT
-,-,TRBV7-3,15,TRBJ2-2,CASSLGGDNTGELFF,TGTGCCAGCAGCTTAGGGGGCGACAACACCGGGGAGCTGTTTTTT
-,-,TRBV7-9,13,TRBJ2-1,CASSFNGGNEQFF,TGTGCCAGCAGCTTTAATGGGGGAAATGAGCAGTTCTTC
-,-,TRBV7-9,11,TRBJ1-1,CASSFDGEAFF,TGTGCCAGCAGCTTTGACGGTGAAGCTTTCTTT
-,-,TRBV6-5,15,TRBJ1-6,CASSYSVWDASPLHF,TGTGCCAGCAGTTACTCCGTTTGGGACGCATCACCCCTCCACTTT
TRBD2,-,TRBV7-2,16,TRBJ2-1,CASSLGGGRAPNEQFF,TGTGCCAGCAGCTTAGGAGGCGGGAGGGCCCCCAATGAGCAGTTCTTC
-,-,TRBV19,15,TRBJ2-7,CASSSGTTPGHEQCF,TGTGCCAGTAGTTCCGGGACAACTCCCGGCCACGAGCAGTGCTTC
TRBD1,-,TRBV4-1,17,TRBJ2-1,CASSQDPLRGPYNEQFF,TGCGCCAGCAGCCAAGATCCCTTGAGGGGGCCATACAATGAGCAGTTCTTC
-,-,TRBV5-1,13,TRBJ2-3,CASRPGTTDTQYF,TGCGCCAGCAGACCGGGAACCACAGATACGCAGTATTTT
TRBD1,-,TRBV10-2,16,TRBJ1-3,CASSTGGSRTGNTIYF,TGCGCCAGCAGCACAGGGGGCTCGAGGACTGGAAACACCATATATTTT
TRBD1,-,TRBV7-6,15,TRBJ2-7,CASSPDRGRFYEQYF,TGTGCCAGCAGCCCCGACAGGGGGCGATTCTACGAGCAGTACTTC
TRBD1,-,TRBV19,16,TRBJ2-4,CASSVRTGGSLNIQYF,TGTGCCAGTAGTGTTCGGACAGGGGGGAGTCTAAACATTCAGTACTTC
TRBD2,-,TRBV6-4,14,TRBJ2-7,CASSPSGGIYEQYF,TGTGCCAGCAGCCCTAGCGGGGGGATCTACGAGCAGTACTTC
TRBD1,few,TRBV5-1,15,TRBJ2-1,CASSLGQGAYNEQFF,TGCGCCAGCAGCTTAGGACAGGGGGCTTACAATGAGCAGTTCTTC
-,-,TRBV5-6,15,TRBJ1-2,CASSTDKMIRDGYTF,TGTGCCAGCAGCACCGACAAAATGATTAGAGATGGCTACACCTTC
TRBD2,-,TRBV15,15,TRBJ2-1,CATSNGGGAHNEQFF,TGTGCCACCAGCAATGGCGGGGGAGCCCACAATGAGCAGTTCTTC
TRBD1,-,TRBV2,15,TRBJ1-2,CASSGTGERGYGYTF,TGTGCCAGCAGTGGGACAGGGGAAAGGGGCTATGGCTACACCTTC